The rows below give T cell receptor beta chains drawn from one sample of a study of blood T cell repertoires in COVID-19. Repertoires were generated with immunoSEQ multiplex PCR, while TCRdb's copy carries only in-frame clones and drops some. The sample consists of 200,000 to 250,000 clones, 80% to 90% of them appearing once. Sequencing was performed on peripheral blood. The receptors were sampled from a middle-aged man with active or convalescent COVID-19. Each CDR3 is given with its conserved first and last residue. D genes are given only for firm matches. Rows give clone size only sometimes, using once, few, many, or a class for an expanded clone.

v_gene,abundance,j_gene,d_gene,CDR3nt,CDR3aa
TRBV12-3/TRBV12-4,.,TRBJ2-1,.,TGTGCCAGCAGTTTATCTTCCCAGGATGAGCAGTTCTTC,CASSLSSQDEQFF
TRBV9,.,TRBJ2-3,TRBD2,TGTGCCAGCAGCGTTTCGGCGGCGAGGGAGGGCTTCACAGATACGCAGTATTTT,CASSVSAAREGFTDTQYF
TRBV5-1,.,TRBJ2-7,TRBD1,TGCGCCAGCAGCTTGTCCGGGACAGGGAAGGGGGAGCAGTACTTC,CASSLSGTGKGEQYF
TRBV10-3,once,TRBJ1-5,.,TGTGCCATCAGTGAGTCTGGCGGGATCCGGCAGCCCCAGCATTTT,CAISESGGIRQPQHF
TRBV5-8,.,TRBJ2-1,.,TGTGCCAGCAGCCCGCGACCCGGAGGGTTTTACAATGAGCAGTTCTTC,CASSPRPGGFYNEQFF
TRBV2,.,TRBJ1-2,TRBD1,TGTGCCAGCAGTGCCAGTCCCGGGACAGGGGGCAACGGCTACACCTTC,CASSASPGTGGNGYTF
TRBV27,.,TRBJ1-6,TRBD1,TGTGCCAGCAGTGCGGGGACAGGATATAATTCACCCCTCCACTTT,CASSAGTGYNSPLHF
TRBV27,.,TRBJ1-2,.,TGTGCCAGCAGCGAGTCGGGGGGAGGTGGCTACACCTTC,CASSESGGGGYTF
TRBV10-1,once,TRBJ1-5,TRBD1,TGCGCCAACAAAGGGGGCCGCAATCAGCCCCAGCATTTT,CANKGGRNQPQHF
TRBV29-1,.,TRBJ1-3,.,TGCAGCGTTCTTGGGCTGGGAAACACCATATATTTT,CSVLGLGNTIYF
TRBV21-1,.,TRBJ2-1,.,TGTGCCAGCAGCAAAAAGGGGCTGGGGTCGCATGAGCAGTTCTTC,CASSKKGLGSHEQFF
TRBV12-3/TRBV12-4,.,TRBJ1-2,.,TGTGCCAGCAGTGTCGACAGTACCTATGGCTACACCTTC,CASSVDSTYGYTF
TRBV5-4,.,TRBJ2-2,.,TGTGCCAGCAGCCAGACAGGGAACACCGGGGAGCTGTTTTTT,CASSQTGNTGELFF
TRBV2,.,TRBJ1-1,.,TGTGCCAGCAGTGACGACAGAAACACTGAAGCTTTCTTT,CASSDDRNTEAFF
TRBV6-5,.,TRBJ1-1,TRBD1,TGTGCCAGCAACCCGACAGGGGCCCTGAACACTGAAGCTTTCTTT,CASNPTGALNTEAFF
TRBV5-1,.,TRBJ1-1,.,TGCGCCAGCAGCTTGAGCCTTGAGCTTAGAGCTTTCTTT,CASSLSLELRAFF
TRBV6-5,.,TRBJ2-7,.,TGTGCCAGCAGAAGTCATAGCGCCCTGGGGGAGCAGTACTTC,CASRSHSALGEQYF
TRBV27,few,TRBJ1-3,TRBD1,TGTGCCAGCAGTTTCCGCGGACAGGGGCTTCTGAACTCTGGAAACACCATATATTTT,CASSFRGQGLLNSGNTIYF
TRBV24-1,few,TRBJ2-7,TRBD1,TGTGCCACCAGTGAGACAGGGGAGTACGAGCAGTACTTC,CATSETGEYEQYF
TRBV5-6,.,TRBJ2-3,TRBD2,TGTGCCAGCAGCTTGCCGGGAGGGCAGACAGATACGCAGTATTTT,CASSLPGGQTDTQYF
TRBV12-5,.,TRBJ1-1,TRBD1,TGTGCTAGTGGTTTGCCTACGACAGGGGGCATTGAAGCTTTCTTT,CASGLPTTGGIEAFF
TRBV24-1,.,TRBJ2-1,.,TGTGCCACCAGTGAGTCCAGGGTTTCCGATGAGCAGTTCTTC,CATSESRVSDEQFF
TRBV5-1,.,TRBJ2-1,.,TGCGCCAGCAGCTTGGAAGGGGATGAGCAGTTCTTC,CASSLEGDEQFF
TRBV2,.,TRBJ1-4,.,TGTGCCAGCAGTGCCCCACAGGGTACCGAGGGTGAAAAACTGTTTTTT,CASSAPQGTEGEKLFF
TRBV30,.,TRBJ1-2,.,TGTGCCTGGAGTGTACAGGGCGGAGGCTACACCTTC,CAWSVQGGGYTF
TRBV18,.,TRBJ1-4,.,TGTGCCAGCTCCAGGGCCGCAACTAATGAAAAACTGTTTTTT,CASSRAATNEKLFF
TRBV19,.,TRBJ2-1,TRBD2,TGTGCCAGCAAACTACTAGCGGGGTACAATGAGCAGTTCTTC,CASKLLAGYNEQFF
TRBV30,.,TRBJ2-7,.,TGTGCCTGGAGTCCCCGACAGCCGACTGGCTCCTACGAGCAGTACTTC,CAWSPRQPTGSYEQYF
TRBV6-2/TRBV6-3,.,TRBJ2-3,.,TGTGCCAGCAGCCCTCTCTCCGCGGGGGCAAGCACAGATACGCAGTATTTT,CASSPLSAGASTDTQYF
TRBV10-3,.,TRBJ1-2,.,TGTGCCATCAGTGAAGGGGAAGCTAACTATGGCTACACCTTC,CAISEGEANYGYTF
TRBV11-1,.,TRBJ1-3,.,TGTGCCAGCAGCTCTAGACAGCGAGGCTCTGGAAACACCATATATTTT,CASSSRQRGSGNTIYF
TRBV5-1,once,TRBJ1-1,.,TGCGCCAGCAGCTTGGCCGACAGCCTCACTGAAGCTTTCTTT,CASSLADSLTEAFF
TRBV11-2,.,TRBJ1-1,.,TGTGCCAGCAGCTTTTTTCAGAACACTGAAGCTTTCTTT,CASSFFQNTEAFF